A single T cell receptor (beta chain) is shown here with its context. What it binds is unknown. This specimen belongs to a study of T cell responses to AZD1222 COVID-19 vaccine. Overall study context: Analysis merged second doses at about 4 or about 12 weeks. Study-level points and caveats: Per reports, nearly half of all spike-specific TCRs target regions that are unmutated in variants.

V lost 4 bases and J 6 bases, leaving 11 bases between the germline ends. Germline CDR1 and CDR2: KGHDR and SFDVKD. The CDR3 consists of 14 residues. Measured with immunoSEQ multiplex PCR; TCRdb has only the in-frame clones, and not every one. The data contain fewer than 150,000 clones, 93% of them seen just once; the ten biggest clones take up 3.1%. The source material was peripheral blood, sampled on day 0 of AZD1222 vaccination. The rearrangement joins TRBV24-1 to TRBJ2-2; the D call may be TRBD1 or TRBD2 (5 bases each). The sequence came from an adult in good health. CDR3 protein: CATSESWGSGELFF. The CDR3 DNA sequence: TGTGCCACCAGTGAATCCTGGGGGTCCGGGGAGCTGTTTTTT.